Listed below are T cell receptor beta chains from one sample, sequenced in a study of T cell repertoires and HLA-DP antigens. The antigens of these receptors remain unknown. The method was immunoSEQ multiplex PCR; TCRdb's version includes in-frame clones alone and lacks a portion of them. The sample consists of 75,000 to 90,000 clones, about 89% of them appearing once. The sample was CD4+ T cells from PBMCs. These receptors were obtained from a man aged 50 or older in good health and CMV-seronegative. Each CDR3 is given with its conserved first and last residue. Each record gives: clone size, V gene, CDR3 protein. A row's size may be missing; if present it is once, few, many or a size class.

- TRBV19 CASSIGGGGPDTQYF
- TRBV19 CASTSPARGISNQPQHF
- TRBV15 CATSRDMEWATEAFF
- TRBV20-1 CSARRLAEWYF
- TRBV25-1 CASSGAETSSYTQYF
- TRBV6-5 CASSPFVGNTEAFF
- TRBV10-3 CAIHLDRTYGYTF
- TRBV6-4 CASSRGPYGPNYEQYF
- TRBV6-1 CASSEKWPEEKLFF
once TRBV2 CASSEAPPGTGATDTQYF
- TRBV6-1 CASSVLRDTEAFF
- TRBV7-2 CASSRDTSSGNTIYF
- TRBV27 CASMKTSGRLVTGELFF
once TRBV18 CASSPVQSHEQFF
- TRBV7-2 CASSRRDSLAGGADTQYF
- TRBV19 CASSKISGTNYGYTF
- TRBV6-5 CAVAVASGNTIYF
- TRBV9 CASSEATKQYF
- TRBV25-1 CASSETPAEAEQETQYF
- TRBV4-3 CASSQGRTQTNEKLFF
- TRBV5-1 CASSLEVVPNEKLFF
- TRBV10-2 CASHGGGRTDTQYF
- TRBV5-1 CASSPGSSHEQYF
- TRBV27 CASTTGGIRSYNEQFF
- TRBV19 CASSPRARRTGELFF
- TRBV6-1 CASSEFTVYGYTF
- TRBV6-5 CASSPQGATGYTQYF
- TRBV18 CASSRSDTQYF
- TRBV7-9 CASSLTSSGTGELFF
- TRBV25-1 CASSGGPGSEGYTF
- TRBV2 CASSGTGGETQYF
- TRBV9 CASSVGADGSVNEQFF
- TRBV6-1 CASSALQGATGELFF
- TRBV4-1 CASSQAWGGRDTQYF
- TRBV18 CASSPTGVAHDTQYF
- TRBV7-8 CASSLARNTEAFF
- TRBV11-1 CASSSLAKGYNSPLHF
- TRBV27 CASSLFRGTGELFF
- TRBV7-2 CASSLDGQTHQPQHF
- TRBV5-5 CASSLNPSGGADTQYF
- TRBV5-1 CASRGDRDPYEQYF
- TRBV7-8 CASSLGGVGNSPLHF
few TRBV5-4 CASSKQGGRRGAETQYF
- TRBV19 CASRFGAGDVRKAFF
once TRBV19 CASRDPGTSSYEQYF
- TRBV5-6 CASSTSRDRVSYEQYF
- TRBV7-9 CASSLGTNTEAFF
once TRBV18 CASSPRRTGGTGELFF
- TRBV30 CAWSTTGRGEKLFF
- TRBV28 CASSRRRGRNQPQHF
- TRBV30 CAWSLLPLTYEQYF
- TRBV7-9 CASSPPGTKQPQHF
once TRBV6-5 CASKVSGSYEQYF